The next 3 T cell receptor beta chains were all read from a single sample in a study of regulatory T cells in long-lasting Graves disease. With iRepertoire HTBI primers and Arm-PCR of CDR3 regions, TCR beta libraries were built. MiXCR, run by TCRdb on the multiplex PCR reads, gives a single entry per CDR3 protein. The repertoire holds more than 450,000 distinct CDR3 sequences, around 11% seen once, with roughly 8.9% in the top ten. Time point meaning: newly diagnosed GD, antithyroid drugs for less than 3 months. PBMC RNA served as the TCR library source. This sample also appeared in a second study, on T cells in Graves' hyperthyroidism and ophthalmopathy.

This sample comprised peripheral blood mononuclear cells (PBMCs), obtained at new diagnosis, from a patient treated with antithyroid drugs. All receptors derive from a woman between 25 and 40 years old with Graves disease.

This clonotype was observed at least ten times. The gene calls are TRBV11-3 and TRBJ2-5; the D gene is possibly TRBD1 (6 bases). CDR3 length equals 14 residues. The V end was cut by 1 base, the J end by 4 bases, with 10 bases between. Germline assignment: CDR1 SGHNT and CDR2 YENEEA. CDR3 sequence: CASSLGGGRETQYF. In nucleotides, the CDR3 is TGTGCCAGCAGCTTAGGTGGGGGCCGAGAGACCCAGTACTTC. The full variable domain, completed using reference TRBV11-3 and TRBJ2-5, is EAGVVQSPRYKIIEKKQPVAFWCNPISGHNTLYWYLQNLGQGPELLIRYENEEAVDDSQLPKDRFSAERLKGVDSTLKIQPAELGDSAVYLCASSLGGGRETQYFGPGTRLLVL.

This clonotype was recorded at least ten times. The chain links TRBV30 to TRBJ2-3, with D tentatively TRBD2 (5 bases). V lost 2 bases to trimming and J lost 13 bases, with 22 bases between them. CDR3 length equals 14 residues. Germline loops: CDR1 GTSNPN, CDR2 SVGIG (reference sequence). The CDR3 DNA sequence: TGTGCCTGGAGTTCTGGTGACTACGCCCTGTCTGAGTATTTT. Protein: CAWSSGDYALSEYF.

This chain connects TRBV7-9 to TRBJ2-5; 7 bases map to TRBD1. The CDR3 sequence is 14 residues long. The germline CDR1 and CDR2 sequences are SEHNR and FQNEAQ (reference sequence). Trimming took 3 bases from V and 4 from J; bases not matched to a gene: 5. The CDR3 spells CASSFAGTVETQYF. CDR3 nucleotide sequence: TGTGCCAGCAGCTTCGCCGGGACAGTAGAGACCCAGTACTTC.